A selection of T cell receptor beta chains follows, all from one sample in a study of T cell responses to AZD1222 COVID-19 vaccine. TCRdb's table, derived via immunoSEQ multiplex PCR, lists solely in-frame clones and lacks some. The sample has around 110,000 clones, around 89% seen once. Sequencing was performed on peripheral blood, taken on day 0 of AZD1222 vaccination. All receptors derive from an adult in good health. Both conserved end residues are part of each CDR3. The D gene is left open where the match is weak. Only part of the rows carry a size: once, few, many, or a class if the clone is expanded.

>-|TRBJ1-6|-|TRBV6-5
CASSYEPIYNSPLHF
TGTGCCAGCAGTTACGAACCGATCTATAATTCACCCCTCCACTTT
>-|TRBJ1-2|few|TRBV2
CASSAEGRSYGYTF
TGTGCCAGCAGTGCTGAGGGCAGAAGCTATGGCTACACCTTC
>TRBD2|TRBJ2-3|-|TRBV7-3
CASSLGPPTSGRTDTQYF
TGTGCCAGCAGCTTAGGCCCCCCTACTAGCGGGAGGACAGATACGCAGTATTTT
>-|TRBJ2-1|-|TRBV30
CAWSLGVREQFF
TGTGCCTGGAGCCTCGGGGTTCGTGAGCAGTTCTTC
>-|TRBJ2-7|once|TRBV10-3
CAIRNSYEQYF
TGTGCCATCAGGAACAGCTACGAGCAGTACTTC
>TRBD1|TRBJ1-2|-|TRBV7-9
CASSSGWQGAYGYTF
TGTGCCAGCAGCTCCGGCTGGCAGGGGGCCTATGGCTACACCTTC
>TRBD2|TRBJ2-7|-|TRBV27
CASSPPSGRGEQYF
TGTGCCAGCAGTCCTCCCAGCGGGAGAGGCGAGCAGTACTTC
>-|TRBJ1-2|-|TRBV27
CATVHFNYGYTF
TGTGCCACCGTACACTTTAACTATGGCTACACCTTC
>-|TRBJ2-1|once|TRBV4-2
CASSQAPGGGYNEQFF
TGTGCCAGCAGCCAAGCCCCAGGGGGGGGATACAATGAGCAGTTCTTC
>TRBD1|TRBJ1-2|few|TRBV3-1/TRBV3-2
CASSLDRASAYGYTF
TGTGCCAGCAGCCTAGACAGGGCTAGCGCCTATGGCTACACCTTC
>-|TRBJ1-5|-|TRBV12-5
CASALTGGQPQHF
TGTGCTAGTGCCCTGACAGGCGGGCAGCCCCAGCATTTT
>TRBD1|TRBJ2-2|-|TRBV24-1
CARTGTGIGELFF
TGTGCCAGGACCGGGACAGGGATCGGGGAGCTGTTTTTT
>-|TRBJ1-2|-|TRBV27
CASSLGQSGNGYTF
TGTGCCAGCAGTTTAGGGCAGTCGGGGAATGGCTACACCTTC
>TRBD1|TRBJ1-1|-|TRBV5-1
CASSYTGGAGNTEAFF
TGCGCCAGCAGCTACACAGGGGGCGCGGGGAACACTGAAGCTTTCTTT
>-|TRBJ1-6|once|TRBV19
CASRPQPGVNSPLHF
TGTGCCAGTAGGCCGCAACCGGGGGTCAATTCACCCCTCCACTTT